Given below is one TCR beta chain in context. These data are taken from a study of patients and donors after allogeneic stem cell transplantation. Using its own MiXCR run on the RT-PCR reads, TCRdb lists one record per CDR3 protein. The sample carries approximately 150,000 distinct CDR3 sequences, roughly 30% recorded once. V was trimmed by 3 bases and J by 0 bases, leaving 7 bases between them. The CDR3 extends over 14 amino acids. Germline V gene data show CDR1 as SGDLS and CDR2 as YYNGEE. The specimen was blood, either unsorted or a sorted T cell fraction (not recorded which). The chain employs TRBV9 and TRBJ2-4, with D unclear. This clonotype originated in a human donor who was either an allogeneic HSCT recipient or a stem cell or donor lymphocyte infusion donor (not recorded which). It is not recorded whose cells these are; they may come from a transplant donor. In nucleotides, the CDR3 is TGTGCCAGCAGCGGGAACCTAGCCAAAAACATTCAGTACTTC. It translates to CASSGNLAKNIQYF.